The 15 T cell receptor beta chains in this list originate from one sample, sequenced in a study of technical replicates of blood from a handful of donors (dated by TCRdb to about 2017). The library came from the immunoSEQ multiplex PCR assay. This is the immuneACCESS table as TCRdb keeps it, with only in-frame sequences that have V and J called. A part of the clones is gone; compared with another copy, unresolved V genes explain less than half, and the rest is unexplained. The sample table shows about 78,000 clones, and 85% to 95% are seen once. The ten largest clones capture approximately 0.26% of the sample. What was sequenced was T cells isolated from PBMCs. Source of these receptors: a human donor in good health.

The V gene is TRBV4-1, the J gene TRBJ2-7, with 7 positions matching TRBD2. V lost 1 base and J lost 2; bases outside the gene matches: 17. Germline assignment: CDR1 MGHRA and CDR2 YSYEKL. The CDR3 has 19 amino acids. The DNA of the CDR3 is TGCGCCAGCAGCCAAGGGATTCTTAGGGCGGGAGTGGGCCCCTACGAGCAGTACTTC. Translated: CASSQGILRAGVGPYEQYF.

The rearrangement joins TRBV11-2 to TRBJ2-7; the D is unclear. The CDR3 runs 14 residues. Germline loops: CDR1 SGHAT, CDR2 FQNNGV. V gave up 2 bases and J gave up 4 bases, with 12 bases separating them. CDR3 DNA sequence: TGTGCCAGCAGCTTAAGCACTTCGAAATACGAGCAGTACTTC. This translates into CASSLSTSKYEQYF.

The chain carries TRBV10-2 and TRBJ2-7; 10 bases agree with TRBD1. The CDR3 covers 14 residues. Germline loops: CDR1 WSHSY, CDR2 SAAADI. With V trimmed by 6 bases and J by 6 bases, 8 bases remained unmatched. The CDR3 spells CASRRTGGQGEQYF. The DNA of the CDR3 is TGCGCCAGCAGGAGGACAGGGGGACAAGGCGAGCAGTACTTC.

The CDR3 is CASSSSGGLTDTQYF. In DNA form, the CDR3 reads TGTGCCAGCAGCTCGAGCGGGGGCTTAACAGATACGCAGTATTTT. This chain links TRBV2 with TRBJ2-3; 8 positions agree with TRBD2. Per the germline V gene, CDR1 is SNHLY and CDR2 is FYNNEI. CDR3 length equals 15 residues. V gave up 6 bases and J gave up 3 bases; unmatched junction bases: 8.

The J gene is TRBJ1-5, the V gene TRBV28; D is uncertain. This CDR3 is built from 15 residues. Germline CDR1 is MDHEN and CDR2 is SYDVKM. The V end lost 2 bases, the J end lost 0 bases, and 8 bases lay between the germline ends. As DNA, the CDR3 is TGTGCCAGCAGTTTAGTTGGGAGTAGCAATCAGCCCCAGCATTTT. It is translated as CASSLVGSSNQPQHF.

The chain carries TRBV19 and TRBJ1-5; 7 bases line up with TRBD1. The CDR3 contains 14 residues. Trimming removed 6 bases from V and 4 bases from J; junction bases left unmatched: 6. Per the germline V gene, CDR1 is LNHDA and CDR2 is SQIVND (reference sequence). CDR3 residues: CASRWTGMNQPQHF. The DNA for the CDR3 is TGTGCCAGTAGGTGGACAGGAATGAATCAGCCCCAGCATTTT.

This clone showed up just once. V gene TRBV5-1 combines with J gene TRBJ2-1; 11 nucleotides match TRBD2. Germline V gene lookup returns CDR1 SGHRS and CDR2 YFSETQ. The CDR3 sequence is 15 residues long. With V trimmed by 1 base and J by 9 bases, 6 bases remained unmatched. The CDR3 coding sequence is TGCGCCAGCAGCTTGAGTAGCGGGAGGGCGGGTGAGCAGTTCTTC. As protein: CASSLSSGRAGEQFF.

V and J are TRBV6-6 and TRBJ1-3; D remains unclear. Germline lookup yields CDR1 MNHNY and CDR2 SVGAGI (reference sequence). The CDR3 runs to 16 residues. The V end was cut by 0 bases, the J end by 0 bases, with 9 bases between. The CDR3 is CASSYSQFYSGNTIYF. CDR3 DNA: TGTGCCAGCAGTTACTCGCAGTTTTACTCTGGAAACACCATATATTTT.

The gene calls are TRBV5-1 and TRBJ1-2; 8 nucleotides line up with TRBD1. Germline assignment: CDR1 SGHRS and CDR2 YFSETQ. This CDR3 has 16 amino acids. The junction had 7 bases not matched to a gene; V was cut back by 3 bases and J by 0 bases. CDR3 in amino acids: CASSSGQGISNYGYTF. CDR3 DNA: TGCGCCAGCAGCTCTGGACAGGGAATATCTAACTATGGCTACACCTTC.

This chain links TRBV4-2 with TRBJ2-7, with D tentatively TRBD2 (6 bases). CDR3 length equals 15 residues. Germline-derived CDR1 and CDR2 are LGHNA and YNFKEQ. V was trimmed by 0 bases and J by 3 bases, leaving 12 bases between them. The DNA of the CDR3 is TGTGCCAGCAGCCAAGATTTGCGGGAAAGCTACGAGCAGTACTTC. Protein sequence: CASSQDLRESYEQYF.

This CDR3 is CASSSAGTGAHEQYF. The CDR3 coding sequence is TGTGCCAGCAGTTCAGCCGGGACAGGGGCCCACGAGCAGTACTTC. This chain connects TRBV27 to TRBJ2-7, with 10 bases aligning to TRBD1. The V gene's germline CDR1 is MNHEY and CDR2 SMNVEV (reference sequence). This CDR3 spans 15 amino acids. The ends lost 4 bases at V and 5 bases at J; junction bases unmatched: 8.

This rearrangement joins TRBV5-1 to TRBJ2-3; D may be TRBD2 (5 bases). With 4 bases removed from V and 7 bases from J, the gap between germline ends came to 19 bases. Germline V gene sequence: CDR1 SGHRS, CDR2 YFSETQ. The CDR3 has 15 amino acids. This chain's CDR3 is CASSTLEGPPHTQYF. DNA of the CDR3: TGCGCCAGCAGCACCCTAGAGGGCCCCCCTCATACGCAGTATTTT.

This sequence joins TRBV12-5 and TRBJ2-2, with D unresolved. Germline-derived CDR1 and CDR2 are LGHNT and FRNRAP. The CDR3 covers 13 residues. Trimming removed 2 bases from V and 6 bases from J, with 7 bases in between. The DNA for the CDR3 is TGTGCTAGTGGTTTGCTACTCTCCGGGGAGCTGTTTTTT. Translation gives CASGLLLSGELFF.

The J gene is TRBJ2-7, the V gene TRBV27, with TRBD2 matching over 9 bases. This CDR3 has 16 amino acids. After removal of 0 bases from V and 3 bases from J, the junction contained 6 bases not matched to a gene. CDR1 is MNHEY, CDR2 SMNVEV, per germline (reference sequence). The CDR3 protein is CASSLSGLAGYYEQYF. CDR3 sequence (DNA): TGTGCCAGCAGTTTATCTGGGCTAGCGGGATACTACGAGCAGTACTTC.

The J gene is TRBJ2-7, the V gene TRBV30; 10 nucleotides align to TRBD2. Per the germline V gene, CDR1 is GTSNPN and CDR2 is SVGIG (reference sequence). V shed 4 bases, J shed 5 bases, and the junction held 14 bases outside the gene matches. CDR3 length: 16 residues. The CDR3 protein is CAWKHKGLAIYDEQYF. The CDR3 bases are TGTGCCTGGAAACATAAGGGACTAGCGATCTATGACGAGCAGTACTTC.